The 18 T cell receptor beta chains given below trace back to one sample, sequenced in a study of blood T cell repertoires in COVID-19. Assay used: immunoSEQ multiplex PCR; TCRdb lists only in-frame clones, some missing. The table records 390,000 or so clones, 80% to 90% of them present only once. Sequencing input: PBMCs or T cells enriched from blood (not recorded which). The receptor source for this set is a man aged 18 to 30 who had recovered from COVID-19.

The rearrangement joins TRBV6-1 to TRBJ1-6; a weak D match, TRBD1 (6 bases). Germline CDR1 MNHNS, CDR2 SASEGT. This CDR3 has 16 residues. V was shortened by 1 base and J by 8 bases, with 15 bases between the two germline ends. The CDR3 region is CASSEGGGRGYSPLHF. CDR3 DNA sequence: TGTGCCAGCAGTGAAGGGGGGGGCAGGGGATATTCACCCCTCCACTTT.

The gene calls are TRBV28 and TRBJ1-3; D unresolved. The CDR3 is 13 amino acids. CDR1 is MDHEN and CDR2 is SYDVKM in the germline V gene. Trimming took 7 bases from V and 6 from J, leaving 13 bases between them. Here the CDR3 reads CASNTPDKNTIYF. CDR3 in DNA: TGTGCCAGCAACACACCTGATAAAAACACCATATATTTT.

V gene TRBV19 combines with J gene TRBJ2-2; D is perhaps TRBD1 (6 bases). Germline CDR1 LNHDA, CDR2 SQIVND (reference sequence). Between the trimmed V and J ends, which lost 7 bases and 4 bases, there was a span of 10 bases. This CDR3 contains 13 residues. CDR3 amino acids: CASIGRGTGELFF. As DNA, the CDR3 is TGTGCCAGTATTGGCAGGGGCACCGGGGAGCTGTTTTTT.

The genes are TRBV7-9 and TRBJ2-7; TRBD2 might be the D (5 bases). V lost 4 bases and J lost 4, with 8 bases in between. Germline CDR1 is SEHNR and CDR2 is FQNEAQ (reference sequence). The CDR3 is 12 amino acids. CDR3 sequence: CASSSRGYEQYF. The CDR3 DNA reads TGTGCCAGCAGCTCACGGGGATACGAGCAGTACTTC.

The rearrangement links TRBV2 to TRBJ2-7; tentatively, D is TRBD1 (6 bases). Germline assignment: CDR1 SNHLY and CDR2 FYNNEI. The ends were cut back, 5 bases at V and 0 bases at J, with 14 bases in the middle. This CDR3 is 15 amino acids long. The DNA for the CDR3 is TGTGCCAGCAGTCTGTGGGACACAAGCTCCTACGAGCAGTACTTC. Its protein is CASSLWDTSSYEQYF.

V and J are TRBV27 and TRBJ1-1, with D unresolved. V was cut by 2 bases and J by 3 bases, with 10 bases left in between. The CDR3 runs to 14 residues. Per germline, CDR1 MNHEY and CDR2 SMNVEV (reference sequence). The CDR3 nucleotides are TGTGCCAGCAGTTTACGAGGGTCCCACACTGAAGCTTTCTTT. Translating gives CASSLRGSHTEAFF.

The chain recombines TRBV5-1 with TRBJ2-3; the D is unclear. Germline assignment: CDR1 SGHRS and CDR2 YFSETQ. The ends were cut back, 0 bases at V and 4 bases at J, with 9 bases in the middle. This CDR3 spans 14 amino acids. The DNA for the CDR3 is TGCGCCAGCAGCTTGGGTCTAGTCCCAGATACGCAGTATTTT. It specifies CASSLGLVPDTQYF.

This chain links TRBV19 with TRBJ1-6; D is unresolved. Trimming shortened V by 3 bases and J by 8 bases, and 17 bases separated the two germline ends. The CDR3 runs 16 residues. Germline CDR1 is LNHDA and CDR2 is SQIVND (reference sequence). The CDR3 protein is CASSIPGPSSDSPLHF. In DNA, the CDR3 is TGTGCCAGTAGTATCCCGGGTCCTAGCTCCGATTCACCCCTCCACTTT.

This chain links TRBV13 with TRBJ2-7; 8 nucleotides align to TRBD2. The CDR3 spans 15 residues. Germline V gene lookup returns CDR1 PRHDT and CDR2 FYEKMQ (reference sequence). The trim removed 4 bases at V and 2 bases at J, leaving 7 bases unmatched. As DNA, the CDR3 is TGTGCCAGCAGCTGGCGGGGGGCCGCCCCCTACGAGCAGTACTTC. It encodes CASSWRGAAPYEQYF.

V is TRBV3-1 (or the pseudogene TRBV3-2) and J is TRBJ1-6, with a weak D call TRBD1 (5 bases). Germline values: CDR1 LGHDT, CDR2 YNNKEL (reference sequence). This CDR3 region has 15 residues. With 4 bases removed from V and 7 bases from J, the gap between germline ends came to 14 bases. CDR3 amino acids: CASSPQGSGNSPLHF. The CDR3 DNA reads as TGTGCCAGCAGCCCGCAGGGATCGGGCAATTCACCCCTCCACTTT.

The rearrangement links TRBV27 to TRBJ1-2; D is ambiguous. This CDR3 region has 13 residues. Trimming pared 0 bases from V and 5 bases from J, leaving 7 bases between. The germline V gene encodes CDR1 MNHEY and CDR2 SMNVEV (reference sequence). This chain's CDR3 is CASSLSLGYGYTF. In DNA, the CDR3 is TGTGCCAGCAGTTTATCGCTAGGTTATGGCTACACCTTC.

This chain joins TRBV7-9 and TRBJ1-2; maybe TRBD1 (5 bases). CDR1 and CDR2 from the germline V gene are SEHNR and FQNEAQ (reference sequence). Trimming left V 1 base short and J 4 bases short, with 10 bases between. This CDR3 is 14 amino acids long. Written as DNA, the CDR3 is TGTGCCAGCAGCTTAGGGCAGGGTCCCTATGGCTACACCTTC. Its translation: CASSLGQGPYGYTF.

The chain employs TRBV19 and TRBJ1-2; tentative D call: TRBD1 (6 bases). This CDR3 comprises 16 residues. The V end was cut by 6 bases, the J end by 0 bases, with 17 bases between. Germline V gene lookup returns CDR1 LNHDA and CDR2 SQIVND (reference sequence). The CDR3 here is CASSRGQRLTNYGYTF. CDR3 DNA sequence: TGTGCCAGTAGCCGAGGACAGAGACTTACTAACTATGGCTACACCTTC.

The chain employs TRBV3-1 (or the pseudogene TRBV3-2) and TRBJ1-3; TRBD1 matches at 10 bases. Trimming took 6 bases from V and 4 from J; bases not matched to a gene: 6. The CDR3 totals 15 residues. Germline V CDR1 and CDR2: LGHDT, YNNKEL (reference sequence). The CDR3 DNA reads as TGTGCCAGCAGACAGGCGACAGGGGGCGGAAACACCATATATTTT. Translating it yields CASRQATGGGNTIYF.

The CDR3 DNA sequence: TGTGCCAGCAGCTTATCGGGACAGGGGGAAACGCCCCAGCATTTT. It translates to CASSLSGQGETPQHF. The chain is built from TRBV7-2 and TRBJ1-5; 11 positions agree with TRBD1. Germline lookup yields CDR1 SGHTA and CDR2 FQGNSA. The CDR3 spans 15 residues. The J segment lost 9 bases and the V segment lost 2 bases, leaving 6 bases of the junction unmatched.

The genes are TRBV10-3 and TRBJ2-7; possible D gene TRBD2, 6 bases. CDR3 length equals 12 residues. From germline, CDR1 is ENHRY and CDR2 SYGVKD. V was clipped by 5 bases and J by 4 bases, with 9 bases between them. CDR3: CAISPGGYEQYF. Written as DNA, the CDR3 is TGTGCCATCAGTCCCGGGGGTTACGAGCAGTACTTC.

The genes are TRBV27 and TRBJ2-3, with 10 bases matching TRBD2. The CDR3 has 16 amino acids. The V and J ends lost 8 bases and 0 bases, in that order; junction bases with no gene match: 8. CDR1 MNHEY and CDR2 SMNVEV come from the germline V gene (reference sequence). The CDR3: CASWRFSGGSTDTQYF. Written as DNA, the CDR3 is TGTGCCAGCTGGCGTTTTAGCGGGGGGAGCACAGATACGCAGTATTTT.

The chain is built from TRBV7-3 and TRBJ2-1; 9 bases agree with TRBD2. Germline V gene sequence: CDR1 SGHTA, CDR2 FQGTGA. The CDR3 is 12 amino acids. With 5 bases clipped from V and 10 bases from J, the junction kept 3 bases outside the gene matches. The CDR3 sequence is CASSPSGREQFF. Here the CDR3 DNA reads TGTGCCAGCAGCCCGAGCGGGAGGGAGCAGTTCTTC.